This T cell receptor beta chain was captured by sequencing in a study of PD-1 blockade in classical Hodgkin lymphoma (dated by TCRdb to the early 2020s). With regard to the full study: Nivolumab dosing was 3 mg/kg intravenously every 2 weeks, continuing until either disease progression or unacceptable toxicity. The study used CyTOF and TCR beta sequencing to define a peripheral blood immune signature of response to PD-1 blockade in classical Hodgkin lymphoma.

This clone was counted only a few times. There is no known antigen for this receptor. Base qualities are not recorded, but no much larger clone differs from it by a single base. The time point label for this specimen denotes: cycle 1 day 1 (C1D1), immediately before nivolumab initiation. Relapse after autologous stem cell transplantation had occurred in all trial patients, and cohorts A, B and C were distinguished by prior brentuximab vedotin exposure. CD8+ T cells were purified from thawed PBMCs by magnetic negative selection with a Miltenyi CD8+ T cell isolation kit. The trial cohort included 55 to 65 patients with relapsed/refractory classical Hodgkin lymphoma, and each patient had a best overall response of complete response, partial response or progressive disease. Trial patients were treated with single-agent nivolumab in the multi-cohort phase II CheckMate 205 trial. An independent review committee assessed best overall response by applying the 2007 International Working Group response criteria. PBMCs from the trial were collected at three points: immediately before nivolumab initiation (C1D1), and during therapy at cycle 2 day 1 and cycle 4 day 1. Peripheral blood was collected in 8 mL Vacutainer Cell Preparation Tubes, from which PBMCs were isolated by centrifugation and then cryopreserved. Purified CD4+ and CD8+ fractions were prepared only for cases in which an additional PBMC sample was available. Magnetically labelled cells were depleted on LS columns in a quadroMACS separator, and the flow-through was collected as the purified fraction.

Genomic DNA was isolated using the Qiagen DNeasy kit from unsorted PBMCs as well as from negatively selected CD4+ and CD8+ fractions. Using primers that anneal to V and J segments, immunoSEQ multiplex PCR amplified the TCR beta CDR3 regions. Amplification bias was minimized using a synthetic immune receptor repertoire, and residual bias was removed computationally after sequencing. Per the authors' processing: Custom Python scripts were used to quantify repertoire diversity as the Shannon entropy index. The unsorted, CD4+ and CD8+ repertoires were each analyzed separately, with the exception of combined analyses, where CD4+ and CD8+ sequences were merged in silico. A clone was considered expanded if an increase in frequency of at least 2-fold after treatment relative to C1D1 was found, and a pseudocount of 0.5 was applied to clones undetected at baseline. Clones with 0 or 1 copy at C1D1 were defined as singleton clones, while clones with 2 or more copies were defined as non-singleton clones. By matching protein sequences in sorted samples from the same patient, clones expanded in unsorted samples were annotated as CD4+, CD8+ or unknown. Wilcoxon tests on paired samples were used to test diversity changes from C1D1 to C4D1. What TCRdb holds here is the immuneACCESS table cut down to in-frame rearrangements. Part of the clones is not present; checked against another copy, under half of the missing clones reflect an unresolved V gene, and the others are unexplained. D and trimming come from the DNA, and the V and J calls and clone size come from that table. Within this sample are 25,000 to 30,000 clones, with almost 90% of them counted one time only. The ten largest clonotypes hold over 6.5% of the sample.

Results and caveats for the whole study, not just this receptor: The study covered only a single clinical trial cohort, and the causes of the repertoire differences, possibly disease activity or prior therapy, were still not defined. By C4D1, a significant rise was seen in CD4+ TCR diversity but not in CD8+ TCR diversity (p=0.0027 vs p=0.16), and the rise was most apparent among complete responders (p=0.02). Baseline TCR diversity was reported to be lower in newly diagnosed patients than in healthy donors and to be lower still in relapsed/refractory patients. Baseline diversity similar to that of newly diagnosed patients was observed in trial patients achieving complete response, whereas significantly lower diversity was observed in partial responders and progressors. Lower diversity was observed in patients in whom nivolumab was started less than 1 year after ASCT, and these patients were excluded from later analyses so that confounding by immune reconstitution would be avoided.

The V and J ends are trimmed by 5 bases and 0 bases, leaving 2 bases between them. From cysteine to phenylalanine, the CDR3 is 11 amino acids long. The kept DNA is CDR3 alone, 33 bases in frame from the first base. The CDR1 and CDR2 encoded by the germline V gene (reference sequence) are MNHEY and SMNVEV. The sequences come from CD8+ T cells from blood, collected at baseline. The TCR comes from a human donor with classical Hodgkin lymphoma. The chain couples TRBV27 to TRBJ2-7; a confident D gene designation cannot be given. Read as DNA, the sequence is TGTGCCAGCAGTACCTCCTACGAGCAGTACTTC. This translates into CASSTSYEQYF.